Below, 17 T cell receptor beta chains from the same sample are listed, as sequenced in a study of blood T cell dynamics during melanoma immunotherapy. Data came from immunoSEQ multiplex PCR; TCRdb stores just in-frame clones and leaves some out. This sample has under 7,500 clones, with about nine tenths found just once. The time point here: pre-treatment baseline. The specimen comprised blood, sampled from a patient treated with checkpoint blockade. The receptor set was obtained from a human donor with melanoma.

CDR3 bases: TGTGCTAGTGGTTATGATAAGGGCCGCTCTGGAAACACCATATATTTT. Amino acid sequence: CASGYDKGRSGNTIYF. The chain combines TRBV12-5 with TRBJ1-3; D not certain. The germline V gene encodes CDR1 LGHNT and CDR2 FRNRAP. The CDR3 has 16 residues. The V end lost 4 bases, the J end lost 0 bases, and 13 bases lay between the germline ends.

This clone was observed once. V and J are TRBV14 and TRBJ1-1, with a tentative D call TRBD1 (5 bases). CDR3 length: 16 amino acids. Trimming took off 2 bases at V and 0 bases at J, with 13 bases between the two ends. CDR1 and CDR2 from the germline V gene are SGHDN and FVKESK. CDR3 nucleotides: TGTGCCAGCAGCCAACTCCAAGGGGTTTTGAACACTGAAGCTTTCTTT. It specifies CASSQLQGVLNTEAFF.

The CDR3 is CASSVGGTLSYNEQFF. The DNA for the CDR3 is TGTGCCAGCAGCGTAGGAGGGACTCTCTCCTACAATGAGCAGTTCTTC. The chain combines TRBV9 with TRBJ2-1; D might be TRBD2 (6 bases). The CDR3 length is 16 residues. CDR1 SGDLS and CDR2 YYNGEE come from the germline V gene. V was trimmed by 0 bases and J by 0 bases, leaving 10 bases between them. Using reference TRBV9 and TRBJ2-1 for the parts outside the CDR3, the full variable domain is DSGVTQTPKHLITATGQRVTLRCSPRSGDLSVYWYQQSLDQGLQFLIQYYNGEERAKGNILERFSAQQFPDLHSELNLSSLELGDSALYFCASSVGGTLSYNEQFFGPGTRLTVL.

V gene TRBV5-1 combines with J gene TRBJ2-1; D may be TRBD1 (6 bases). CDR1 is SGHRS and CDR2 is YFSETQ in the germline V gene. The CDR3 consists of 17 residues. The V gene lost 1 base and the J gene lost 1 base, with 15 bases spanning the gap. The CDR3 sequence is CASSLMGRDTSYNEQFF. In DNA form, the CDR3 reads TGCGCCAGCAGCTTGATGGGACGGGACACATCCTACAATGAGCAGTTCTTC.

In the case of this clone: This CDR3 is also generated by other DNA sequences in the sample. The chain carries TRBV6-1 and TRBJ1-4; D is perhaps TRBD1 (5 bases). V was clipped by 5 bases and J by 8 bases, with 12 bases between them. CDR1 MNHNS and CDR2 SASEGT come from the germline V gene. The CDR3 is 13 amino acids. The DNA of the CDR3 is TGTGCCAGCAGTTCAGGGAGACACGAAAAACTGTTTTTT. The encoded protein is CASSSGRHEKLFF.

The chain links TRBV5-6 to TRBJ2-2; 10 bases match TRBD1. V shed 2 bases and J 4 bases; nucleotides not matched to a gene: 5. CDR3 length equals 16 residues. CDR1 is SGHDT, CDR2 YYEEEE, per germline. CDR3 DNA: TGTGCCAGCAGCTTAATCGGGACAGGGGCCACCGGGGAGCTGTTTTTT. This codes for CASSLIGTGATGELFF.

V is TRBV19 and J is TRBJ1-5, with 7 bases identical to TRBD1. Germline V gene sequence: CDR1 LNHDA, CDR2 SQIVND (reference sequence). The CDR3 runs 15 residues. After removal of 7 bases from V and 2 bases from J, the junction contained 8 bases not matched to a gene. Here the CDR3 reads CASMAPGGGNQPQHF. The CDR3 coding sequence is TGTGCCAGTATGGCCCCAGGGGGGGGCAATCAGCCCCAGCATTTT.

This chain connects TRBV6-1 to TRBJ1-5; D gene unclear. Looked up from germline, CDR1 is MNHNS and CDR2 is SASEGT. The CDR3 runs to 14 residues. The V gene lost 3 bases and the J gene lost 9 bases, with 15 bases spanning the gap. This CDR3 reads CASSDKGKESPQHF. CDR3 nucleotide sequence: TGTGCCAGCAGTGACAAAGGGAAGGAGTCGCCCCAGCATTTT.

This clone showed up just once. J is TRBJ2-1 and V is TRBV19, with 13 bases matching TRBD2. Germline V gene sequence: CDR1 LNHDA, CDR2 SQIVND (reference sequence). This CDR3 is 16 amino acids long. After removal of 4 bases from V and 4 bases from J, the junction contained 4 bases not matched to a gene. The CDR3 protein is CASSKGTSGNYNEQFF. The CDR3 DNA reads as TGTGCCAGTAGTAAGGGGACTAGCGGGAATTACAATGAGCAGTTCTTC.

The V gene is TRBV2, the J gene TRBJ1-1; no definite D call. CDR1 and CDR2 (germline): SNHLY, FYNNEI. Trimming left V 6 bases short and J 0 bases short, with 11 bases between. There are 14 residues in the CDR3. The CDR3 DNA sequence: TGTGCCAGCAGGGTTCAGCTTCTGAACACTGAAGCTTTCTTT. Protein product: CASRVQLLNTEAFF.

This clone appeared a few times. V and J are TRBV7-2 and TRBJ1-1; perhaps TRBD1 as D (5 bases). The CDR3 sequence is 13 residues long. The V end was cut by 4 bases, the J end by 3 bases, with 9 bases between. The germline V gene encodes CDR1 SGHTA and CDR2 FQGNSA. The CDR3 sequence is CASSSGPDTEAFF. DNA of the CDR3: TGTGCCAGCAGCTCGGGACCGGACACTGAAGCTTTCTTT.

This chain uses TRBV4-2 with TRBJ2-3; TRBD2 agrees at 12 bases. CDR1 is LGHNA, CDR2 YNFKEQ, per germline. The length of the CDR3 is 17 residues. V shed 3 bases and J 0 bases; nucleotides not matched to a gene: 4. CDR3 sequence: CASSQHLAGGSTDTQYF. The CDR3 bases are TGTGCCAGCAGCCAGCATCTAGCGGGGGGGAGCACAGATACGCAGTATTTT.

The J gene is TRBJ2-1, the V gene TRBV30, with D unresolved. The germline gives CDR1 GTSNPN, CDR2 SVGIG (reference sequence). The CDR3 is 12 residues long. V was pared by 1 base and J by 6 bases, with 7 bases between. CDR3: CAWSGQVNEQFF. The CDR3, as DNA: TGTGCCTGGAGTGGGCAGGTCAATGAGCAGTTCTTC.

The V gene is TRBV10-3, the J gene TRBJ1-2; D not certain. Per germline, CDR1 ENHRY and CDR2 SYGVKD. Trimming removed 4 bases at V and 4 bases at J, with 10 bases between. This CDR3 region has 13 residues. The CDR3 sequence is CAISAGRGYGYTF. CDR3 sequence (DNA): TGTGCCATCAGTGCAGGACGTGGCTATGGCTACACCTTC.

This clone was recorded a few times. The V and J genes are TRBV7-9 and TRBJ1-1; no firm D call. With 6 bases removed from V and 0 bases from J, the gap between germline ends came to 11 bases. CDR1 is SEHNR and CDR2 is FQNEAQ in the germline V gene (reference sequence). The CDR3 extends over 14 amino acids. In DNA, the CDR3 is TGTGCCAGCAGTTTTTTGGGGATGAACACTGAAGCTTTCTTT. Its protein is CASSFLGMNTEAFF.

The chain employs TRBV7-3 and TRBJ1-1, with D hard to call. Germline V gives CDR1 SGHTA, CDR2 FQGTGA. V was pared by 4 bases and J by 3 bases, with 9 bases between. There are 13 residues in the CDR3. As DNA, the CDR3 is TGTGCCAGCAGCTATGGCCGAGACACTGAAGCTTTCTTT. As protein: CASSYGRDTEAFF.

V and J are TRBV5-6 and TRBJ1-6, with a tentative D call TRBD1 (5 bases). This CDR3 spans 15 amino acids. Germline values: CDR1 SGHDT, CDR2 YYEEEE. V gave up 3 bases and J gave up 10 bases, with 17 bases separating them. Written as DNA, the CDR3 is TGTGCCAGCAGCTCTTGGGGGGTGCGGGTCTCACCCCTCCACTTT. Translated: CASSSWGVRVSPLHF. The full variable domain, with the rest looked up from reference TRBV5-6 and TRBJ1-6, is DAGVTQSPTHLIKTRGQQVTLRCSPKSGHDTVSWYQQALGQGPQFIFQYYEEEERQRGNFPDRFSGHQFPNYSSELNVNALLLGDSALYLCASSSWGVRVSPLHFGNGTRLTVT.